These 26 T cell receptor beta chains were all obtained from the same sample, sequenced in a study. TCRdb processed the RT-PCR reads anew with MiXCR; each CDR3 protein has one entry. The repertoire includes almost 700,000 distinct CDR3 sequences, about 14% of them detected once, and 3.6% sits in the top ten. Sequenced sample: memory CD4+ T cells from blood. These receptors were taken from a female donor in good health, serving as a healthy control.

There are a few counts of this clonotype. CDR3 DNA: TGTGCCACCAGTGATATACCGGCTCTCGGCGGGGAGCTGTTTTTT. This sequence encodes CATSDIPALGGELFF. The chain couples TRBV24-1 to TRBJ2-2; D remains ambiguous. The CDR3 consists of 15 residues. Germline V lookup: CDR1 KGHDR, CDR2 SFDVKD. Trimming removed 3 bases from V and 7 bases from J, with 14 bases in between.

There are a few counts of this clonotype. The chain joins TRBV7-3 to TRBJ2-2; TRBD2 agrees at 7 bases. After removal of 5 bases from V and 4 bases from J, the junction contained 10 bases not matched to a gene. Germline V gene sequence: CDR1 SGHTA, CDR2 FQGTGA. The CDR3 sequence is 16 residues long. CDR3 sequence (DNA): TGTGCCAGCAGCGTATACGGGAGGACGAGCACCGGGGAGCTGTTTTTT. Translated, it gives CASSVYGRTSTGELFF.

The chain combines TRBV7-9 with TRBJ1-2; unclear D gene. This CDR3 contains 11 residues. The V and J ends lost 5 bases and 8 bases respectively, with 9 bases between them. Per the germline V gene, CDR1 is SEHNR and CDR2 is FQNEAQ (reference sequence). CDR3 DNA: TGTGCCAGCAGCGGTTCAGCAGGCTACACCTTC. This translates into CASSGSAGYTF.

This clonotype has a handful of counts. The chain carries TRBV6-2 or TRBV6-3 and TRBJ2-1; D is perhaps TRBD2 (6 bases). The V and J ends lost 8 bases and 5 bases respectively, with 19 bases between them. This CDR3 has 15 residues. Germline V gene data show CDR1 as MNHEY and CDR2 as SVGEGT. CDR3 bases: TGTGCCAGCGCCCGGGACTCGAGGGAGAACAATGAGCAGTTCTTC. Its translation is CASARDSRENNEQFF.

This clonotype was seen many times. CDR3 nucleotides: TGCGCCACCTCGGGACCTCTTAAAGGGACTGAAGCTTTCTTT. Amino acids: CATSGPLKGTEAFF. The chain couples TRBV4-1 to TRBJ1-1; D might be TRBD1 (5 bases). The V gene lost 10 bases and the J gene lost 5 bases, with 20 bases spanning the gap. Germline V gene data show CDR1 as MGHRA and CDR2 as YSYEKL. This CDR3 contains 14 residues.

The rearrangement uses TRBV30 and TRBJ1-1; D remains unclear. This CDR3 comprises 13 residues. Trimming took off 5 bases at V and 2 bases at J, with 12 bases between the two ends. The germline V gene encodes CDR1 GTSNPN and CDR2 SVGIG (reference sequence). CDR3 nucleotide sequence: TGTGCCTGGGGGAAGACAAGTAACACTGAAGCTTTCTTT. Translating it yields CAWGKTSNTEAFF.

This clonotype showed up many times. The CDR3 DNA reads TGCAGTGCTAGTCCTGCAGGGGCCGACGGCTATGGCTACACCTTC. This encodes CSASPAGADGYGYTF. The rearrangement links TRBV20-1 to TRBJ1-2; tentative D call: TRBD1 (6 bases). The V gene's germline CDR1 is DFQATT and CDR2 SNEGSKA (reference sequence). The V and J ends lost 3 bases and 4 bases respectively, with 18 bases between them. The CDR3 totals 15 residues.

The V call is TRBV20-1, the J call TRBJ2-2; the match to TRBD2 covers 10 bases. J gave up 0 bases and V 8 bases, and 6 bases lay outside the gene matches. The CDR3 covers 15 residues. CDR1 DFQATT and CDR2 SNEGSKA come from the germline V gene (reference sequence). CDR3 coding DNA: TGCAGTTGGGAAGCGGGGGGGGCGAACACCGGGGAGCTGTTTTTT. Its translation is CSWEAGGANTGELFF.

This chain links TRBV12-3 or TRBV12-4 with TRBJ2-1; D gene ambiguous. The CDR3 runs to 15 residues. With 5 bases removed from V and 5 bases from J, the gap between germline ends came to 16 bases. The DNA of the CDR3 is TGTGCCAGCAGTCCCGACTCATCCCGTCACAATGAGCAGTTCTTC. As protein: CASSPDSSRHNEQFF.

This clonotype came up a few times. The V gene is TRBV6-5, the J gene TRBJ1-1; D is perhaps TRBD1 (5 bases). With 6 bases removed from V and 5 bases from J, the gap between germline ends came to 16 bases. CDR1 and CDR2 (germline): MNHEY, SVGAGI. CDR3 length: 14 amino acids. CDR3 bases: TGTGCCAGCAGAACCGGGACGGCGGGGACTGAAGCTTTCTTT. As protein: CASRTGTAGTEAFF.

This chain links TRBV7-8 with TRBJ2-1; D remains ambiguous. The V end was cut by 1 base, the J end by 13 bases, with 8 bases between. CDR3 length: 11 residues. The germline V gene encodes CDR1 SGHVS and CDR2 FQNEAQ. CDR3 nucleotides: TGTGCCAGCAGCTTAGACAGACAACAGTTCTTC. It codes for CASSLDRQQFF.

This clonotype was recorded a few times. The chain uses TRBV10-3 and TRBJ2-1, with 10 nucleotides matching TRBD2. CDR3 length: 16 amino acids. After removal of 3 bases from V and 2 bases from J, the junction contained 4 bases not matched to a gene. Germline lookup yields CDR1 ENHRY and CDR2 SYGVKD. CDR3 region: CAISDTSGITYNEQFF. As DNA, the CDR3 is TGTGCCATCAGTGATACTAGCGGGATCACCTACAATGAGCAGTTCTTC.

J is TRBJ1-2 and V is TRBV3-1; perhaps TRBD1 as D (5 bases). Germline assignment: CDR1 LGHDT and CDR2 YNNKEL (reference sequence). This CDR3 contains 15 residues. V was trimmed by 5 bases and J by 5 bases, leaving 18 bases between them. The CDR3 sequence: CASSAGTGGMYGYTF. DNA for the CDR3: TGTGCCAGCAGCGCGGGGACGGGAGGGATGTATGGCTACACCTTC.

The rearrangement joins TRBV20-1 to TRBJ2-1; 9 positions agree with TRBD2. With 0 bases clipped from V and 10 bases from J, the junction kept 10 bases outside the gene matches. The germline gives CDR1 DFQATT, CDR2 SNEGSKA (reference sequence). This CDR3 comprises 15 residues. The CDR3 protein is CSARDPAGGPREQFF. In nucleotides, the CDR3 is TGCAGTGCTAGAGATCCGGCGGGAGGGCCTCGCGAGCAGTTCTTC.

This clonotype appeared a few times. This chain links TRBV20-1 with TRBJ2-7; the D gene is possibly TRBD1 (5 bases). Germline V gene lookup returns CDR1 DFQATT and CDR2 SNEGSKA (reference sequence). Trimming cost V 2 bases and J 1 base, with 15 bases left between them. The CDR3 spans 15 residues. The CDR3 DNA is TGCAGTGCTAGACCTCTCAGGGAAATATCCTACGAGCAGTACTTC. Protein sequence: CSARPLREISYEQYF.

The CDR3 is CASSLGQGAREQFF. The CDR3 nucleotides read TGCGCCAGCAGCTTAGGACAGGGGGCGAGGGAGCAGTTCTTC. V usage is TRBV5-1 and J usage is TRBJ2-1; TRBD1 matches 11 bases. CDR1 SGHRS and CDR2 YFSETQ come from the germline V gene. The CDR3 is 14 amino acids. J gave up 10 bases and V 2 bases, and 5 bases lay outside the gene matches. Drawing the rest from reference TRBV5-1 and TRBJ2-1, the complete variable domain is KAGVTQTPRYLIKTRGQQVTLSCSPISGHRSVSWYQQTPGQGLQFLFEYFSETQRNKGNFPGRFSGRQFSNSRSEMNVSTLELGDSALYLCASSLGQGAREQFFGPGTRLTVL.

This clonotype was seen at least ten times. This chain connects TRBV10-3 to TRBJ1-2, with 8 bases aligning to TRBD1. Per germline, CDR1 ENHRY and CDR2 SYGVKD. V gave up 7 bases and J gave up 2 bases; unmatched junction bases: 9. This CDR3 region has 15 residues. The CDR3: CAITTDRGRNYGYTF. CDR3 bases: TGTGCCATCACTACCGACAGGGGAAGAAACTATGGCTACACCTTC.

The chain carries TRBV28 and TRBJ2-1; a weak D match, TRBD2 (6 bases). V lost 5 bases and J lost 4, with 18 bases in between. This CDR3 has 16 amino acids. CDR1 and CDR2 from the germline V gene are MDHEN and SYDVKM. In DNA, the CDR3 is TGTGCCAGCAGTCCTCTAAGGACTACCCTATACAATGAGCAGTTCTTC. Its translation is CASSPLRTTLYNEQFF.

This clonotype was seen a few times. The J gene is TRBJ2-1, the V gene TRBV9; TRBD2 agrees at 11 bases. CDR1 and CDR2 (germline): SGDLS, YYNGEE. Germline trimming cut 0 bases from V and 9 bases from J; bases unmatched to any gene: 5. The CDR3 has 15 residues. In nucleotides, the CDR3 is TGTGCCAGCAGCGTAGGCACTAGCGGGAGCGGTGAGCAGTTCTTC. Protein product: CASSVGTSGSGEQFF.

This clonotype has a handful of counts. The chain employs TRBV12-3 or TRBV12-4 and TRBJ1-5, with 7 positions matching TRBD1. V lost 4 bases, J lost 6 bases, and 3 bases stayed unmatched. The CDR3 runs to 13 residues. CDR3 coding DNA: TGTGCCAGCAGTTGGGCAGGGGGTCAGCCCCAGCATTTT. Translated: CASSWAGGQPQHF.

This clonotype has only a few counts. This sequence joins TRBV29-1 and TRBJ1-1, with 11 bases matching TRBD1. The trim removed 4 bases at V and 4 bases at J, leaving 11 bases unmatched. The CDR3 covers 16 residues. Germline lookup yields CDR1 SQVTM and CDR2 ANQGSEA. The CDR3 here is CSVGPGTGGRVTEAFF. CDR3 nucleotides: TGCAGCGTTGGCCCCGGGACAGGGGGTCGGGTCACTGAAGCTTTCTTT.

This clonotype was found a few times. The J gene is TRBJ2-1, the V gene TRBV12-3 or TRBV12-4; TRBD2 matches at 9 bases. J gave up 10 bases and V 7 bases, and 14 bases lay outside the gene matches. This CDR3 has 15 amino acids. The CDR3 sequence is CASTNAAGGPGEQFF. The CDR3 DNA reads TGTGCCAGCACCAATGCGGCGGGAGGGCCCGGGGAGCAGTTCTTC.

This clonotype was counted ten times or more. CDR3 in amino acids: CSAFGLAGANEQFF. The CDR3 DNA reads as TGCAGTGCTTTCGGACTAGCGGGAGCCAATGAGCAGTTCTTC. The chain is built from TRBV20-1 and TRBJ2-1; 13 nucleotides match TRBD2. Trimming removed 5 bases from V and 6 bases from J; junction bases left unmatched: 4. The CDR3 is 14 amino acids. CDR1 is DFQATT, CDR2 SNEGSKA, per germline (reference sequence).

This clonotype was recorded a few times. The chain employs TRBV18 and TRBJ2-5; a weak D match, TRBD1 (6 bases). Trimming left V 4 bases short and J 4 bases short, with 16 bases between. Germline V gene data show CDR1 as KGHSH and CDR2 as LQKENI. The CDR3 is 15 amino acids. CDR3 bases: TGTGCCAGCTCACATCCATGGGGGCTGGGAGAGACCCAGTACTTC. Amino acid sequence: CASSHPWGLGETQYF.

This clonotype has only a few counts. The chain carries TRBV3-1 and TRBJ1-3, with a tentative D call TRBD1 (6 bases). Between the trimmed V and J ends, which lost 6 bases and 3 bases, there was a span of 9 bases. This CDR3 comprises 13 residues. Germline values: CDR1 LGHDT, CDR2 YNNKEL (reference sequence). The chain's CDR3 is CASRQTGGNTIYF. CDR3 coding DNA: TGTGCCAGCAGGCAGACAGGTGGAAACACCATATATTTT.

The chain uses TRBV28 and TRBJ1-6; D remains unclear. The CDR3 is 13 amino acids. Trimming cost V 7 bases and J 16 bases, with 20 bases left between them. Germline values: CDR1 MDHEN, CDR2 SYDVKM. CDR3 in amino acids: CASNSVGAGTLHF. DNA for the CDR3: TGTGCCAGCAACTCCGTGGGTGCGGGTACGCTCCACTTT.